This TCR beta chain was identified in a study of blood T cells in healthy people across ages. Study-wide results and limits: Long-lived donors had more naive CD4+ cells and higher diversity than aged donors.

Using a J-beta primer mix together with a sample-barcoded 5' primer, a second PCR was run for about 6 to 12 cycles. TCRdb itself ran the 5' RACE reads through MiXCR, one entry per CDR3 protein. The sample records 1.6 million or so distinct CDR3 sequences, about 35% being singletons. This clonotype appeared once. Its antigen remains unidentified. Germline values: CDR1 LNHDA, CDR2 SQIVND (reference sequence). The CDR3 loop spans 15 amino acids. In terms of origin and age, donors were healthy Caucasian individuals from Russia aged about 6 to 90. Peripheral blood from each donor was collected in a volume of approximately 10 milliliters. The authors extracted at least 5 micrograms of total RNA per sample.

The sequence was obtained from a woman in her thirties in good health. The rearrangement joins TRBV19 to TRBJ2-5; 8 nucleotides align to TRBD1. Near its end, the DNA agrees better with TRBJ2-7, so the J call may be wrong. Input material: blood. Written as DNA, the CDR3 is TGTGCCAGTAGTATCGGTGACAGGGGATTTTACGAGCAGTACTTC. This translates into CASSIGDRGFYEQYF.